This is a list of T cell receptor beta chains from one sample in a study of T and B cells in COVID-19 patients. A single record per CDR3 protein comes from TCRdb applying MiXCR to the multiplex PCR reads. The sample carries roughly 4,700 distinct CDR3 sequences, 30% to 40% recorded once. Sequencing input: blood. These receptors came from a human donor who had recovered from COVID-19. The conserved cysteine and the conserved F or W are not part of the CDR3 here.

V gene: TRBV5-4; J gene: TRBJ2-1; CDR3 protein: ASSLLAGAVYNEQF
V gene: TRBV20-1; J gene: TRBJ2-3; CDR3 protein: SARSPPNTDTQY
V gene: TRBV18; J gene: TRBJ2-7; CDR3 protein: ASSPGTGAYEQY
V gene: TRBV5-5; J gene: TRBJ2-7; CDR3 protein: ASSLKSGTYEQY
V gene: TRBV15; J gene: TRBJ2-2; CDR3 protein: ATSRLAGGIRELF
V gene: TRBV18; J gene: TRBJ2-1; CDR3 protein: ASSPLGTSGNNEQF
V gene: TRBV5-4; J gene: TRBJ2-2; CDR3 protein: ASSLGTVNTGELF
V gene: TRBV5-6; J gene: TRBJ1-4; CDR3 protein: ASSPRDRGRGTANEKLF
V gene: TRBV7-2; J gene: TRBJ2-3; CDR3 protein: ASSLVELPAQY
V gene: TRBV19; J gene: TRBJ1-2; CDR3 protein: ASNPLTGSGGYT
V gene: TRBV12-3/TRBV12-4; J gene: TRBJ2-3; CDR3 protein: ASSLISSGRSQY
V gene: TRBV27; J gene: TRBJ2-2; CDR3 protein: ASSYRQNTGELF
V gene: TRBV12-3/TRBV12-4; J gene: TRBJ2-7; CDR3 protein: ASSLFASWYEQY
V gene: TRBV5-5; J gene: TRBJ2-7; CDR3 protein: ASSSRDTDYEQY
V gene: TRBV12-3/TRBV12-4; J gene: TRBJ2-1; CDR3 protein: ASSPRLAHEQF
V gene: TRBV15; J gene: TRBJ2-2; CDR3 protein: ATSRGINTGELF
V gene: TRBV7-9; J gene: TRBJ2-1; CDR3 protein: ASSSSGRGSYNEQF
V gene: TRBV18; J gene: TRBJ2-1; CDR3 protein: ASSPVGTGTNEQF
V gene: TRBV5-1; J gene: TRBJ2-7; CDR3 protein: ASSLTDYEQY
V gene: TRBV5-1; J gene: TRBJ1-2; CDR3 protein: ASSGDVYGYT
V gene: TRBV6-5; J gene: TRBJ1-2; CDR3 protein: ASSPTGRGGYT
V gene: TRBV18; J gene: TRBJ1-2; CDR3 protein: ASSPGERIYGYT
V gene: TRBV20-1; J gene: TRBJ2-3; CDR3 protein: SAAAQRTSTDTQY
V gene: TRBV6-1; J gene: TRBJ2-6; CDR3 protein: ASSDQSTGSANVLT